This TCR beta chain was captured by sequencing in a study of blood T cell repertoires in COVID-19. Study information: Samples of COVID-19 (acute and convalescent) were obtained from the United States, Italy and Spain. PBMCs, B-cell-depleted T cells, or T cells provided the cDNA or gDNA that made up the material.

Sequencing was performed with immunoSEQ multiplex PCR; in TCRdb, only in-frame clones are kept and a portion is missing. The table has 290,000 or so clones, roughly 87% seen once; the top ten hold approximately 2%. The CDR3 contains 16 residues. After removal of 0 bases from V and 9 bases from J, the junction contained 10 bases not matched to a gene. Germline V CDR1 and CDR2: SQVTM, ANQGSEA. Sequenced sample: peripheral blood. The receptor comes from a man between 18 and 35 years old with active or convalescent COVID-19. This chain joins TRBV29-1 and TRBJ2-1, with 11 bases that match TRBD2. As DNA, the CDR3 is TGCAGCGTTGAAGAACTAGCGGGAGTCCCGCATATTGAGCAGTTCTTC. It translates to CSVEELAGVPHIEQFF.